This T cell receptor (beta chain) was obtained from a study of T cells in Graves' hyperthyroidism and ophthalmopathy. This clonotype has at least ten counts. V lost 1 base to trimming and J lost 1 base, with 8 bases between them. Germline V gene sequence: CDR1 SGHTA, CDR2 FQGNSA. This CDR3 contains 14 residues. The CDR3 regions of TCR beta were amplified from RNA transcripts. The HTBI primer set drove a first-round RT-PCR of the TCR CDR3. MiXCR was run by TCRdb on the multiplex PCR reads, yielding one entry per CDR3 protein. The sample lists under 250,000 distinct CDR3 sequences, around 24% occurring once.

The rearrangement links TRBV7-2 to TRBJ2-7; D is undetermined. The sequenced material came from blood. The TCR sequence derives from a woman aged 40-49 years with Graves' ophthalmopathy. CDR3 DNA sequence: TGTGCCAGCAGCTTAGGTGTAGATTCCTACGAGCAGTACTTC. It yields the protein CASSLGVDSYEQYF. Supplemented by reference TRBV7-2 and TRBJ2-7, the full variable domain reads GAGVSQSPSNKVTEKGKDVELRCDPISGHTALYWYRQSLGQGLEFLIYFQGNSAPDKSGLPSDRFSAERTGGSVSTLTIQRTQQEDSAVYLCASSLGVDSYEQYFGPGTRLTVT.